This T cell receptor beta chain is from a study of blood T cell repertoires in COVID-19. The CDR3 loop spans 13 amino acids. Trimming removed 6 bases at V and 8 bases at J, with 16 bases between. Per the original methods: The authors estimated nucleated cell counts from reference gene primer amplification. Here immunoSEQ multiplex PCR was the method, and the copy in TCRdb shows in-frame clones only, minus some. V, J and clone size reflect that table, while D and trimming were determined from the DNA. The data contain some 90,000 clones, approximately 86% of them singletons. Sequencing was done on a sample of peripheral blood. The rearrangement joins TRBV12-3 or TRBV12-4 to TRBJ1-2, with D possibly matching TRBD1 (6 bases). This receptor was obtained from a man aged 65 to 79 with active or convalescent COVID-19. The CDR3 is CASRGQQGWGYTF. The CDR3 DNA reads TGTGCCAGCAGAGGACAGCAGGGCTGGGGCTACACCTTC.